These 3 T cell receptor beta chains were sequenced from one sample in a study of cytomegalovirus exposure and HLA in healthy donors. Primers: 60 Vbeta forward and 13 Jbeta reverse. The method was immunoSEQ multiplex PCR; TCRdb's version includes in-frame clones alone and lacks a portion of them. Counted here are approximately 190,000 clones, around 85% occurring once; the ten biggest clones make up 3.8%. Specimen: PBMCs. The receptors originated from a man aged 50 to 60 in good health and CMV-seronegative.

J is TRBJ1-5 and V is TRBV4-2, with D perhaps matching TRBD1 (5 bases). V was clipped by 3 bases and J by 3 bases, with 15 bases between them. Germline assignment: CDR1 LGHNA and CDR2 YNFKEQ. The CDR3 covers 16 residues. The CDR3 is CASSHVGGIVNQPQHF. In nucleotides, the CDR3 is TGTGCCAGCAGCCATGTGGGGGGAATCGTCAATCAGCCCCAGCATTTT.

This clone was seen a single time. A junction end diverges from the germline sequence, so it may reflect a read error. V is TRBV30 and J is TRBJ2-2; D is perhaps TRBD2 (5 bases). CDR1 and CDR2 (germline): GTSNPN, SVGIG (reference sequence). The CDR3 sequence is 17 residues long. This CDR3 is CAWSGFYPARGYRGAVF. CDR3 bases: TGTGCCTGGAGTGGATTCTACCCTGCTCGCGGGTACCGGGGAGCTGTTTTT.

The chain carries TRBV5-6 and TRBJ2-7; D may be TRBD2 (6 bases). Per the germline V gene, CDR1 is SGHDT and CDR2 is YYEEEE. The ends were cut back, 4 bases at V and 0 bases at J, with 14 bases in the middle. CDR3 length: 15 amino acids. CDR3 protein: CASSPNRDFSYEQYF. CDR3 DNA: TGTGCCAGCAGCCCGAACCGGGACTTCTCCTACGAGCAGTACTTC.